Each of the 13 T cell receptor beta chains below was sequenced from the same sample in a study of blood T cell repertoires in COVID-19. The repertoire was sequenced with immunoSEQ multiplex PCR; TCRdb's copy has only in-frame clones and lacks some. The sample holds about 87,000 clones, 80% to 90% seen once. The material sequenced was peripheral blood. The receptors originated from a human donor with acute or convalescent COVID-19. The donor label of this sample is uncertain.

This clone was seen a few times. The chain carries TRBV30 and TRBJ1-6; no clear D gene. The CDR3 spans 12 residues. Germline-derived CDR1 and CDR2 are GTSNPN and SVGIG (reference sequence). Trimming shortened V by 2 bases and J by 7 bases, and 6 bases separated the two germline ends. The CDR3 bases are TGTGCCTGGAGTCTGGCAAATTCACCCCTCCACTTT. Translation gives CAWSLANSPLHF.

The V gene is TRBV24-1, the J gene TRBJ1-2; unclear D gene. Per the germline V gene, CDR1 is KGHDR and CDR2 is SFDVKD. The CDR3 is 12 residues long. The V gene lost 10 bases and the J gene lost 1 base, with 9 bases spanning the gap. The CDR3: CATYGINYGYTF. For the CDR3, the DNA is TGTGCCACTTACGGGATTAACTATGGCTACACCTTC.

The chain couples TRBV18 to TRBJ1-1, with no clear D. The V and J ends lost 0 bases and 0 bases respectively, with 14 bases between them. CDR1 and CDR2 from the germline V gene are KGHSH and LQKENI. The CDR3 is 17 residues long. The CDR3 DNA is TGTGCCAGCTCACCACCGAACCAGATCATTATGAACACTGAAGCTTTCTTT. This encodes CASSPPNQIIMNTEAFF. The full variable domain, with the rest looked up from reference TRBV18 and TRBJ1-1, is NAGVMQNPRHLVRRRGQEARLRCSPMKGHSHVYWYRQLPEEGLKFMVYLQKENIIDESGMPKERFSAEFPKEGPSILRIQQVVRGDSAAYFCASSPPNQIIMNTEAFFGQGTRLTVV.

The rearrangement joins TRBV6-5 to TRBJ2-4; no firm D call. The CDR3 length is 12 residues. Germline CDR1 is MNHEY and CDR2 is SVGAGI. The V end was cut by 8 bases, the J end by 0 bases, with 5 bases between. CDR3 residues: CASSLAKNIQYF. The CDR3 nucleotides are TGTGCCAGCTCTCTAGCCAAAAACATTCAGTACTTC.

J is TRBJ2-7 and V is TRBV6-1; 7 bases line up with TRBD2. Germline trimming cut 6 bases from V and 3 bases from J; bases unmatched to any gene: 5. Germline CDR1 and CDR2: MNHNS and SASEGT. The CDR3 runs 13 residues. The CDR3 loop is CASRGGSGYEQYF. In DNA form, the CDR3 reads TGTGCCAGCAGGGGGGGGTCAGGCTACGAGCAGTACTTC.

This CDR3 is CATSEADRKKTQYF. For the CDR3, the DNA is TGTGCCACCAGTGAAGCGGACAGGAAAAAGACCCAGTACTTC. The rearrangement uses TRBV24-1 and TRBJ2-5; 7 positions match TRBD1. The germline V gene has CDR1 KGHDR and CDR2 SFDVKD. This CDR3 is 14 amino acids long. The V segment lost 4 bases and the J segment 6 bases; nucleotides outside the gene matches: 7.

This rearrangement joins TRBV30 to TRBJ1-1; TRBD1 matches at 11 bases. The V gene's germline CDR1 is GTSNPN and CDR2 SVGIG (reference sequence). The V segment lost 0 bases and the J segment 5 bases; nucleotides outside the gene matches: 2. CDR3 length: 14 amino acids. CDR3 loop: CAWSVGQGATEAFF. CDR3 DNA: TGTGCCTGGAGTGTTGGACAGGGGGCAACTGAAGCTTTCTTT. Using reference TRBV30 and TRBJ1-1 for the parts outside the CDR3, the full variable domain is SQTIHQWPATLVQPVGSPLSLECTVEGTSNPNLYWYRQAAGRGLQLLFYSVGIGQISSEVPQNLSASRPQDRQFILSSKKLLLSDSGFYLCAWSVGQGATEAFFGQGTRLTVV.

This clone was observed once. The chain combines TRBV7-2 with TRBJ1-3, with D possibly TRBD1 on 5 matching bases. V was pared by 3 bases and J by 3 bases, with 18 bases between. The germline V gene has CDR1 SGHTA and CDR2 FQGNSA. This CDR3 contains 17 residues. CDR3 sequence (DNA): TGTGCCAGCAGCTTGGGGGGGTCCAGGGTGGGTGGAAACACCATATATTTT. It is translated as CASSLGGSRVGGNTIYF.

This clone was seen just once. In nucleotides, the CDR3 is TGTGCCAGCAGCCTGGACAGGGGGCATGGCGGGGAGCTGTTTTTT. Encoded protein: CASSLDRGHGGELFF. The chain links TRBV2 to TRBJ2-2; 11 bases match TRBD1. The V gene's germline CDR1 is SNHLY and CDR2 FYNNEI. The CDR3 spans 15 residues. The V gene end was trimmed by 6 bases and the J gene end by 7 bases; junction bases not matched to a gene: 7.

In DNA form, the CDR3 reads TGTGCCAGCAGCTTACTAGCGGGGGGGCTGGAGACCCAGTACTTC. Translating it yields CASSLLAGGLETQYF. This chain joins TRBV11-2 and TRBJ2-5, with 12 bases lining up with TRBD2. The CDR3 covers 15 residues. The V gene end was trimmed by 2 bases and the J gene end by 5 bases; junction bases not matched to a gene: 3. Germline loops: CDR1 SGHAT, CDR2 FQNNGV.

The chain's CDR3 is CASSVEGIAPGNTIYF. DNA of the CDR3: TGTGCCAGCAGCGTAGAAGGTATAGCACCAGGAAACACCATATATTTT. This chain links TRBV9 with TRBJ1-3; no definite D call. The CDR3 covers 16 residues. CDR1 is SGDLS, CDR2 YYNGEE, per germline. V lost 0 bases and J lost 4, with 14 bases in between.

The genes are TRBV2 and TRBJ1-5; D is uncertain. Trimming removed 5 bases at V and 3 bases at J, with 8 bases between. This CDR3 has 13 residues. In germline, CDR1 is SNHLY, CDR2 FYNNEI. The CDR3 loop reads CASSLQNNQPQHF. The DNA of the CDR3 is TGTGCCAGCAGTTTACAGAACAATCAGCCCCAGCATTTT.

J is TRBJ2-5 and V is TRBV2, with a weak D call TRBD2 (6 bases). Germline lookup yields CDR1 SNHLY and CDR2 FYNNEI. V was clipped by 1 base and J by 4 bases, with 25 bases between them. The CDR3 totals 19 residues. The CDR3 loop reads CASSEDFFSGTRTVETQYF. CDR3 nucleotides: TGTGCCAGCAGTGAAGACTTCTTCTCCGGGACTCGGACCGTAGAGACCCAGTACTTC.